This T cell receptor beta chain was sequenced during a study of Ad26.COV2.S vaccination and SARS-CoV-2 variants. Across the study: Doses of Ad26.COV2.S were injected into muscle once or twice, 56 days apart.

Regarding the study as a whole: Breadth measured for non-spike TCRs was similar across vaccine and placebo recipients.

Concerning this clone: Its antigen is not identified.

The CDR3 loop spans 13 amino acids. V was trimmed by 3 bases and J by 7 bases, leaving 12 bases between them. Germline V gene lookup returns CDR1 SGDLS and CDR2 YYNGEE. Profiled with immunoSEQ multiplex PCR; TCRdb holds only in-frame clones, not every one. The sample shows 430,000 or so clones, nearly 90% of them seen only once. As for treatment: some 19 received Ad26.COV2.S at low or high dose, single or two shots; about 5 received placebo; per-sample allocation not given. The samples were gathered on day 63 after the first injection of vaccine or placebo. The origin of this receptor is a person between 18 and 60 years old who received the Ad26.COV2.S COVID-19 vaccine or a placebo. Here the sequenced sample was peripheral blood, taken in a trial of Ad26.COV2.S vaccine versus placebo. The chain employs TRBV9 and TRBJ2-3; maybe TRBD2 (5 bases). CDR3 protein: CASSGLLGYTQYF. CDR3 in DNA: TGTGCCAGCAGCGGACTATTAGGCTATACGCAGTATTTT.